The clone carrying this T cell receptor beta chain was seen a few times. The data belong to a study of blood T cell repertoires in COVID-19. Study in general: Researchers got acute and convalescent COVID-19 samples from the United States, Italy and Spain. From T cells, B-cell-depleted T cells, or PBMCs came the material, which was cDNA or gDNA.

Trimming took 2 bases from V and 3 from J, leaving 8 bases between them. This CDR3 comprises 13 residues. Germline-derived CDR1 and CDR2 are LGHDT and YNNKEL (reference sequence). In the original analysis: The authors estimated nucleated cell counts from reference gene primer amplification. The data were produced by immunoSEQ multiplex PCR, yet TCRdb's version contains in-frame clones alone and is incomplete. Clone size and V and J calls were adopted from that table, with D and trimming inferred from the DNA. In the table there are 150,000 to 180,000 clones, about four fifths of which are singletons.

The chain couples TRBV3-1 (or the pseudogene TRBV3-2) to TRBJ2-7; D ambiguous. This TCR derives from a man aged 60 to 75 with acute or convalescent COVID-19. The sequenced sample was peripheral blood. CDR3 DNA: TGTGCCAGCAGCCAATCCCAGGACTACGAGCAGTACTTC. Its protein product is CASSQSQDYEQYF.